The next 7 T cell receptor beta chains were all read from a single sample in a study of CD8+CD57+ T cells in acquired aplastic anemia. Individuals selected for sequencing had exhibited CD8+CD57+ cell expansion on flow cytometry. The template for TCR beta VDJ and CDR3 sequence profiling was genomic DNA. TCRdb analysed the reads with MiXCR anew, one entry per CDR3 protein. The sample contains about 180,000 distinct CDR3 sequences, around 50% of which appear only once. The sequencing sample was made of sorted CD4+, CD8+, or CD8+CD57+ T cells (not recorded which) from PBMCs. All receptors come from a human donor with aplastic anemia.

In this sample, this clonotype turned up a few times. The chain joins TRBV11-1 to TRBJ2-1, with 9 nucleotides matching TRBD1. Germline CDR1 and CDR2: SGHAT and FQDESV (reference sequence). The CDR3 spans 14 residues. V shed 8 bases, J shed 7 bases, and the junction held 9 bases outside the gene matches. The CDR3 DNA follows: TGTGCCAGCTATGAACAGGGGGCCCAAAATGAGCAGTTCTTC. Residues: CASYEQGAQNEQFF.

The sample holds many counts of this clonotype. The V call is TRBV6-1, the J call TRBJ1-6; 8 nucleotides match TRBD1. Germline trimming cut 6 bases from V and 7 bases from J; bases unmatched to any gene: 5. CDR1 and CDR2 from the germline V gene are MNHNS and SASEGT. This CDR3 spans 14 amino acids. The CDR3 DNA reads TGTGCCAGCAGGGAACAGGGGGAGAATTCACCCCTCCACTTT. Translating it yields CASREQGENSPLHF.

The V and J genes are TRBV2 and TRBJ1-1; D gene ambiguous. The V end was cut by 3 bases, the J end by 6 bases, with 14 bases between. The CDR3 covers 14 residues. Germline loops: CDR1 SNHLY, CDR2 FYNNEI. In nucleotides, the CDR3 is TGTGCCAGCAGTGAGATTGTGGTTTCCGCTGAAGCTTTCTTT. Translating gives CASSEIVVSAEAFF.

The V gene is TRBV30, the J gene TRBJ2-5; 9 bases align to TRBD1. This CDR3 contains 13 residues. Germline CDR1 GTSNPN, CDR2 SVGIG (reference sequence). V dropped 0 bases and J dropped 9; count of bases not matched to a gene: 5. The CDR3: CAWSVRDREAQYF. The CDR3 DNA reads as TGTGCCTGGAGTGTACGGGACAGGGAGGCCCAGTACTTC. The whole variable domain, filled in from reference TRBV30 and TRBJ2-5, reads SQTIHQWPATLVQPVGSPLSLECTVEGTSNPNLYWYRQAAGRGLQLLFYSVGIGQISSEVPQNLSASRPQDRQFILSSKKLLLSDSGFYLCAWSVRDREAQYFGPGTRLLVL.

This chain uses TRBV10-3 with TRBJ1-1; 9 bases map to TRBD1. The V segment lost 10 bases and the J segment 10 bases; nucleotides outside the gene matches: 13. Germline values: CDR1 ENHRY, CDR2 SYGVKD. The CDR3 runs 13 residues. As DNA, the CDR3 is TGTGCCAGCCGCCTGACCGGGACAGGGACAGCTTTCTTT. Translation gives CASRLTGTGTAFF.

As to this clonotype: The final CDR3 position lacks the conserved phenylalanine or tryptophan, pointing to a likely read error. The chain combines TRBV10-3 with TRBJ2-7; 10 nucleotides line up with TRBD1. Germline V lookup: CDR1 ENHRY, CDR2 SYGVKD. J was trimmed by 5 bases and V by 11 bases; bases with no gene match: 9. The CDR3 totals 13 residues. In DNA form, the CDR3 reads TGTGCCGTCACCCGGGACAGGGGCGACGAGCAGTACCTC. Its translation: CAVTRDRGDEQYL.

The chain couples TRBV2 to TRBJ1-2; D is ambiguous. V was cut by 9 bases and J by 5 bases, with 10 bases left in between. CDR1 and CDR2 from the germline V gene are SNHLY and FYNNEI. The CDR3 sequence is 11 residues long. CDR3 amino acids: CARGSGYGYTF. CDR3 DNA: TGTGCCAGGGGCTCGGGTTATGGCTACACCTTC.